One sample yielded the 9 T cell receptor beta chains listed below, sequenced in a study of shared clonotypes between healthy human individuals. The table came from immunoSEQ multiplex PCR; TCRdb's copy has only in-frame clones and leaves some out. This sample has around 1.9 million clones, with roughly 95% found just once. The naive CD8 population came from CD45RO-negative cells selected for CCR7, without terminally differentiated effector memory CD45RA+ cells. The sequenced sample was naive CD8+ T cells from PBMCs. Receptors were obtained from a young man in good health. Some clones in this sample may be carry-over from other donors' samples.

The chain couples TRBV4-1 to TRBJ1-1, with D possibly matching TRBD1 (6 bases). The germline gives CDR1 MGHRA, CDR2 YSYEKL. The CDR3 contains 15 residues. Trimming removed 1 base from V and 7 bases from J, with 16 bases in between. The CDR3 is CASSQVGTPPREAFF. The CDR3 nucleotides are TGCGCCAGCAGCCAAGTTGGGACACCGCCTCGTGAAGCTTTCTTT.

The chain uses TRBV4-1 and TRBJ1-5; a possible D gene is TRBD1 (5 bases). Looked up from germline, CDR1 is MGHRA and CDR2 is YSYEKL. The CDR3 has 17 amino acids. V shed 1 base and J shed 2 bases, with 15 bases lying between them. CDR3 sequence: CASSQAAGSFGNQPQHF. CDR3 DNA sequence: TGCGCCAGCAGCCAAGCGGCAGGGTCGTTTGGCAATCAGCCCCAGCATTTT.

The genes are TRBV19 and TRBJ2-1; 9 nucleotides line up with TRBD2. The CDR3 is 14 residues long. Germline loops: CDR1 LNHDA, CDR2 SQIVND (reference sequence). The ends lost 7 bases at V and 8 bases at J; junction bases unmatched: 9. For the CDR3, the DNA is TGTGCCAGTACGGGACTAGGCGGGAGGGATGAGCAGTTCTTC. Its translation: CASTGLGGRDEQFF.

CDR3 residues: CATSGAWAGGLEQYF. CDR3 DNA sequence: TGTGCCACCAGCGGTGCCTGGGCGGGAGGGCTGGAGCAGTACTTC. The chain carries TRBV15 and TRBJ2-7; 9 bases agree with TRBD2. This CDR3 has 15 amino acids. Germline values: CDR1 LNHNV, CDR2 YYDKDF (reference sequence). Trimming cost V 5 bases and J 7 bases; bases outside gene matches: 12.

This chain joins TRBV5-1 and TRBJ1-2; D gene uncertain. There are 12 residues in the CDR3. The V gene lost 0 bases and the J gene lost 2 bases, with 2 bases spanning the gap. Germline-derived CDR1 and CDR2 are SGHRS and YFSETQ. The CDR3: CASSLDNYGYTF. The CDR3 DNA reads TGCGCCAGCAGCTTGGACAACTATGGCTACACCTTC.

The V call is TRBV5-1, the J call TRBJ2-2, with 7 bases that match TRBD2. Trimming removed 1 base from V and 6 bases from J; junction bases left unmatched: 12. This CDR3 has 17 amino acids. Germline assignment: CDR1 SGHRS and CDR2 YFSETQ. The DNA for the CDR3 is TGCGCCAGCAGCTTGCTACTAGCGTTCGAAGGCGCCGGGGAGCTGTTTTTT. It codes for CASSLLLAFEGAGELFF.

V is TRBV6-5 and J is TRBJ2-3, with 8 positions matching TRBD2. The V and J ends lost 2 bases and 4 bases, in that order; junction bases with no gene match: 5. CDR1 MNHEY and CDR2 SVGAGI come from the germline V gene. This CDR3 is 15 amino acids long. CDR3 bases: TGTGCCAGCAGTTACGAGAGCGGGAGTGCAGATACGCAGTATTTT. It is translated as CASSYESGSADTQYF.

The chain links TRBV7-9 to TRBJ2-4; D call uncertain. The CDR3 is 14 residues long. Trimming shortened V by 8 bases and J by 0 bases, and 11 bases separated the two germline ends. The germline CDR1 and CDR2 sequences are SEHNR and FQNEAQ (reference sequence). CDR3 coding DNA: TGTGCCAGCGCTCCAGTCTTAGCCAAAAACATTCAGTACTTC. It yields the protein CASAPVLAKNIQYF. Full variable domain (remainder filled in from reference TRBV7-9 and TRBJ2-4): DTGVSQNPRHKITKRGQNVTFRCDPISEHNRLYWYRQTLGQGPEFLTYFQNEAQLEKSRLLSDRFSAERPKGSFSTLEIQRTEQGDSAMYLCASAPVLAKNIQYFGAGTRLSVL.

J is TRBJ1-6 and V is TRBV5-6; tentatively, D is TRBD1 (5 bases). V was cut by 2 bases and J by 7 bases, with 10 bases left in between. The CDR3 loop spans 14 amino acids. Per germline, CDR1 SGHDT and CDR2 YYEEEE. In DNA, the CDR3 is TGTGCCAGCAGCTTCCAGGGTTACAATTCACCCCTCCACTTT. It encodes CASSFQGYNSPLHF.